These 30 T cell receptor beta chains came from one sample sequenced in a study of graft-versus-host responses after intestinal transplantation. For these TCRs, the target antigens are not known. Clones were sequenced by immunoSEQ multiplex PCR, and TCRdb holds only the in-frame ones, with some missing. The sample has around 100,000 clones, roughly nine tenths seen once. The starting material was unstimulated CD4+ T cells sorted from spleen or lymph node cells, obtained before transplant. The origin of the receptors is a human donor who was the organ donor for an intestinal transplant.

This chain connects TRBV4-2 to TRBJ1-2, with TRBD1 as a possible D gene (5 bases). CDR1 and CDR2 (germline): LGHNA, YNFKEQ. V dropped 4 bases and J dropped 2 bases, with 17 bases sitting between them. The CDR3 contains 16 residues. The CDR3 DNA follows: TGTGCCAGCAGCCTCACGGCCTTGGACACCAACTATGGCTACACCTTC. Amino acids: CASSLTALDTNYGYTF.

This clone was observed a single time. The chain employs TRBV19 and TRBJ2-5; TRBD2 matches at 7 bases. The germline V gene encodes CDR1 LNHDA and CDR2 SQIVND (reference sequence). The CDR3 has 16 residues. Germline trimming cut 6 bases from V and 8 bases from J; bases unmatched to any gene: 18. The CDR3 sequence is CASSRLGPSGFETQYF. CDR3 coding DNA: TGTGCCAGTAGCCGCCTCGGGCCTAGCGGATTCGAAACCCAGTACTTC. Drawing the rest from reference TRBV19 and TRBJ2-5, the complete variable domain is DGGITQSPKYLFRKEGQNVTLSCEQNLNHDAMYWYRQDPGQGLRLIYYSQIVNDFQKGDIAEGYSVSREKKESFPLTVTSAQKNPTAFYLCASSRLGPSGFETQYFGPGTRLLVL.

V is TRBV5-4 and J is TRBJ2-1; TRBD2 agrees at 9 bases. There are 15 residues in the CDR3. CDR1 and CDR2 (germline): SGHNT, YYREEE (reference sequence). Trimming at V came to 4 bases and at J to 7 bases, leaving 9 bases not matched to a gene. The CDR3 DNA reads TGTGCCAGCAGCGTAATAGCGGGAGCGGCTAATGAGCAGTTCTTC. Its protein is CASSVIAGAANEQFF.

This chain uses TRBV7-8 with TRBJ1-1; TRBD1 is a possible D gene (5 bases). V dropped 1 base and J dropped 0 bases, with 18 bases sitting between them. There are 18 residues in the CDR3. CDR1 and CDR2 from the germline V gene are SGHVS and FQNEAQ. The chain's CDR3 is CASSLVRPGLTMNTEAFF. Here the CDR3 DNA reads TGTGCCAGCAGCTTAGTTCGCCCGGGACTGACAATGAACACTGAAGCTTTCTTT.

For the CDR3, the DNA is TGCGCCAGCAGTGGACAGGGGCGACACGAGCAGTACTTC. It translates to CASSGQGRHEQYF. The gene calls are TRBV5-1 and TRBJ2-7, with TRBD1 matching over 9 bases. V lost 5 bases to trimming and J lost 5 bases; unmatched junction nucleotides: 5. Germline CDR1 is SGHRS and CDR2 is YFSETQ. The CDR3 has 13 amino acids.

The V and J genes are TRBV2 and TRBJ1-4; D may be TRBD1 (5 bases). Germline-derived CDR1 and CDR2 are SNHLY and FYNNEI. Deletions cut 3 bases from V and 7 bases from J, with 9 bases between. The CDR3 is 13 amino acids. CDR3 sequence (DNA): TGTGCCAGCAGTGACTTACAGGTTGAAAAACTGTTTTTT. Protein product: CASSDLQVEKLFF.

The chain has TRBV6-1 and TRBJ1-5; D is unresolved. CDR1 MNHNS and CDR2 SASEGT come from the germline V gene. The CDR3 sequence is 13 residues long. The V and J ends lost 10 bases and 6 bases respectively, with 16 bases between them. For the CDR3, the DNA is TGTGCCACCCTTCATCAGGCGAGTCAGCCCCAGCATTTT. Translating gives CATLHQASQPQHF.

The chain has TRBV27 and TRBJ1-5, with 7 positions matching TRBD1. The CDR3 contains 15 residues. V shed 8 bases, J shed 0 bases, and the junction held 7 bases outside the gene matches. CDR1 and CDR2 (germline): MNHEY, SMNVEV (reference sequence). CDR3 in amino acids: CASRQGWTSNQPQHF. The CDR3 DNA reads as TGTGCCAGCCGACAGGGATGGACTAGCAATCAGCCCCAGCATTTT.

The count of this clone is one. The chain combines TRBV1 with TRBJ1-2. TRBV1 is flagged as a pseudogene. The CDR3 spans 16 residues. The CDR3 is CTSSQGAAGANYGYTF. CDR3 DNA: TGCACCAGCAGCCAAGGAGCAGCGGGGGCGAACTATGGCTACACCTTC.

This sequence joins TRBV6-6 and TRBJ2-3; 9 bases map to TRBD2. Trimming removed 7 bases from V and 1 base from J; junction bases left unmatched: 3. This CDR3 region has 14 residues. Germline CDR1 is MNHNY and CDR2 is SVGAGI (reference sequence). In DNA, the CDR3 is TGTGCCAGCATCAGACTAGCGGGCACAGATACGCAGTATTTT. This codes for CASIRLAGTDTQYF.

The chain combines TRBV6-5 with TRBJ2-1, with D uncertain. V dropped 6 bases and J dropped 4 bases, with 4 bases sitting between them. The CDR3 has 11 amino acids. Germline CDR1 MNHEY, CDR2 SVGAGI. DNA of the CDR3: TGTGCCAGCAGGGGGTACAATGAGCAGTTCTTC. This gives the protein CASRGYNEQFF.

The table lists this clone with a count of one. The chain has TRBV6-6 and TRBJ2-7, with 10 bases lining up with TRBD1. Looked up from germline, CDR1 is MNHNY and CDR2 is SVGAGI (reference sequence). This CDR3 comprises 15 residues. The J segment lost 3 bases and the V segment lost 2 bases, leaving 4 bases of the junction unmatched. The CDR3 sequence: CASSYARDRGYEQYF. As DNA, the CDR3 is TGTGCCAGCAGTTACGCCCGGGACAGGGGCTACGAGCAGTACTTC.

The J gene is TRBJ2-7, the V gene TRBV29-1; D perhaps matches TRBD1 (5 bases). Trimming removed 0 bases from V and 0 bases from J, with 15 bases in between. CDR1 is SQVTM, CDR2 ANQGSEA, per germline. The CDR3 runs to 16 residues. CDR3 sequence reads: CSVEDEVGASSYEQYF. CDR3 DNA: TGCAGCGTTGAAGATGAAGTAGGGGCTAGCTCCTACGAGCAGTACTTC.

The CDR3 here is CASSPRDRGPNEQFF. As DNA, the CDR3 is TGCGCCAGCAGCCCCCGGGACAGGGGGCCCAATGAGCAGTTCTTC. The chain joins TRBV5-1 to TRBJ2-1; 12 positions match TRBD1. CDR3 length equals 15 residues. Germline assignment: CDR1 SGHRS and CDR2 YFSETQ. After removal of 4 bases from V and 6 bases from J, the junction contained 5 bases not matched to a gene.

The chain joins TRBV4-2 to TRBJ1-4, with a possible D match to TRBD1 (6 bases). The germline gives CDR1 LGHNA, CDR2 YNFKEQ. The CDR3 runs to 18 residues. V was cut by 1 base and J by 4 bases, with 19 bases left in between. The CDR3: CASSQGAGAGGGNEKLFF. CDR3 nucleotides: TGTGCCAGCAGCCAAGGGGCAGGGGCGGGCGGGGGTAATGAAAAACTGTTTTTT.

The chain employs TRBV6-1 and TRBJ2-1; 9 bases match TRBD2. Germline V lookup: CDR1 MNHNS, CDR2 SASEGT. This CDR3 spans 14 amino acids. J gave up 9 bases and V 8 bases, and 11 bases lay outside the gene matches. The CDR3 DNA reads as TGTGCCAGCTGGCCTAGCGGGACGGACGGTGAGCAGTTCTTC. As protein: CASWPSGTDGEQFF.

This clone showed up just a few times. The chain carries TRBV28 and TRBJ2-7; TRBD1 matches at 9 bases. Germline assignment: CDR1 MDHEN and CDR2 SYDVKM. The CDR3 consists of 15 residues. Germline trimming cut 5 bases from V and 2 bases from J; bases unmatched to any gene: 7. CDR3 DNA sequence: TGTGCCAGCAGTCCGGTCCGGACAGGGGCCTACGAGCAGTACTTC. Translation: CASSPVRTGAYEQYF.

The V and J genes are TRBV11-3 and TRBJ2-3; 7 bases map to TRBD1. This CDR3 has 16 residues. Germline loops: CDR1 SGHNT, CDR2 YENEEA. V was pared by 4 bases and J by 1 base, with 8 bases of the junction left unmatched. The CDR3 DNA follows: TGTGCCAGCAGCTCGAGCATTGGACAGGGCACAGATACGCAGTATTTT. As protein: CASSSSIGQGTDTQYF.

The J gene is TRBJ1-2, the V gene TRBV2; weak D call: TRBD1 (6 bases). This CDR3 has 13 residues. Trimming shortened V by 1 base and J by 3 bases, and 6 bases separated the two germline ends. CDR1 is SNHLY, CDR2 FYNNEI, per germline. CDR3 sequence (DNA): TGTGCCAGCAGTGAAGGGACAGACTATGGCTACACCTTC. Translated, it gives CASSEGTDYGYTF.

This sequence joins TRBV21-1 and TRBJ1-5. TRBV21-1 is assigned pseudogene status. There are 15 residues in the CDR3. The CDR3, as DNA: TGTGCCAGCAGCAAAGGGGGGGGTGGCAATCAGCCCCAGCATTTT. Translating it yields CASSKGGGGNQPQHF.

V gene TRBV19 combines with J gene TRBJ2-3; 9 nucleotides line up with TRBD1. CDR3 length equals 16 residues. After removal of 1 base from V and 12 bases from J, the junction contained 14 bases not matched to a gene. Germline V gene data show CDR1 as LNHDA and CDR2 as SQIVND (reference sequence). The DNA for the CDR3 is TGTGCCAGTAGTATAGGGACAGGGGAAGGCACAGATCACCAGTATTTT. Residues: CASSIGTGEGTDHQYF.

This clone appeared once. The chain has TRBV7-2 and TRBJ2-7; 9 positions match TRBD1. Germline V gene lookup returns CDR1 SGHTA and CDR2 FQGNSA. There are 14 residues in the CDR3. Trimming took 5 bases from V and 7 from J; bases not matched to a gene: 9. CDR3 region: CASSMRQGGREQYF. The DNA of the CDR3 is TGTGCCAGCAGCATGAGACAGGGGGGTCGAGAGCAGTACTTC.

The chain uses TRBV4-1 and TRBJ2-1; D possibly corresponds to TRBD2 (5 bases). With 4 bases removed from V and 0 bases from J, the gap between germline ends came to 19 bases. CDR1 and CDR2 from the germline V gene are MGHRA and YSYEKL. This CDR3 region has 18 residues. In DNA form, the CDR3 reads TGCGCCAGCAGCCCCAAGGGCGCGGGCTCCCTCTCCTACAATGAGCAGTTCTTC. Protein: CASSPKGAGSLSYNEQFF.

The chain links TRBV6-5 to TRBJ2-5, with 13 nucleotides matching TRBD2. CDR1 and CDR2 (germline): MNHEY, SVGAGI. This CDR3 spans 15 amino acids. Unmatched junction bases numbered 8, after V lost 5 bases and J lost 8 bases. CDR3 sequence reads: CASSLGLAGALTQYF. In nucleotides, the CDR3 is TGTGCCAGCAGTCTCGGACTAGCGGGAGCATTAACCCAGTACTTC.

This clone was observed once. The rearrangement joins TRBV5-4 to TRBJ1-1; 7 nucleotides agree with TRBD1. The CDR3 sequence is 14 residues long. The germline V gene encodes CDR1 SGHNT and CDR2 YYREEE (reference sequence). Germline trimming cut 0 bases from V and 5 bases from J; bases unmatched to any gene: 4. CDR3 in DNA: TGTGCCAGCAGCTTGGTGCAGGGGGGGACTGAAGCTTTCTTT. Translation: CASSLVQGGTEAFF.

This CDR3 is CAWSKDRGLSNEQYF. CDR3 nucleotide sequence: TGTGCCTGGAGTAAGGACAGGGGGCTATCCAACGAGCAGTACTTC. The chain employs TRBV30 and TRBJ2-7; 11 bases align to TRBD1. The ends lost 2 bases at V and 5 bases at J; junction bases unmatched: 8. Germline CDR1 and CDR2: GTSNPN and SVGIG (reference sequence). CDR3 size: 15 residues.

V gene TRBV28 combines with J gene TRBJ2-2; D may be TRBD2 (5 bases). The CDR3 contains 17 residues. Per germline, CDR1 MDHEN and CDR2 SYDVKM. V was cut by 7 bases and J by 2 bases, with 20 bases left in between. The DNA for the CDR3 is TGTGCCAGCACCTCCCCGGGGTCGGCAGCCAACACCGGGGAGCTGTTTTTT. Translated: CASTSPGSAANTGELFF.

This rearrangement joins TRBV11-2 to TRBJ2-7, with TRBD1 matching 9 bases. CDR3 length: 15 amino acids. Trimming at V came to 3 bases and at J to 4 bases, leaving 7 bases not matched to a gene. CDR1 and CDR2 from the germline V gene are SGHAT and FQNNGV. The DNA for the CDR3 is TGTGCCAGCAGCTTCGGACAGGGGAACGTGTACGAGCAGTACTTC. Its protein is CASSFGQGNVYEQYF.

The chain combines TRBV15 with TRBJ2-2; 8 bases agree with TRBD1. The CDR3 sequence is 14 residues long. The V gene's germline CDR1 is LNHNV and CDR2 YYDKDF (reference sequence). The trim removed 5 bases at V and 7 bases at J, leaving 6 bases unmatched. CDR3 coding DNA: TGTGCCACCAGCGGGCGACAGGGGAGCGGGGAGCTGTTTTTT. It translates to CATSGRQGSGELFF.

The rearrangement links TRBV6-6 to TRBJ2-1, with D perhaps TRBD2 (5 bases). CDR1 and CDR2 from the germline V gene are MNHNY and SVGAGI (reference sequence). The CDR3 spans 13 residues. Trimming stripped 5 bases from V and 10 bases from J, with 15 bases between. Here the CDR3 DNA reads TGTGCCAGCAGTGATCATGACGGGAAAGAGCAGTTCTTC. Translation: CASSDHDGKEQFF.